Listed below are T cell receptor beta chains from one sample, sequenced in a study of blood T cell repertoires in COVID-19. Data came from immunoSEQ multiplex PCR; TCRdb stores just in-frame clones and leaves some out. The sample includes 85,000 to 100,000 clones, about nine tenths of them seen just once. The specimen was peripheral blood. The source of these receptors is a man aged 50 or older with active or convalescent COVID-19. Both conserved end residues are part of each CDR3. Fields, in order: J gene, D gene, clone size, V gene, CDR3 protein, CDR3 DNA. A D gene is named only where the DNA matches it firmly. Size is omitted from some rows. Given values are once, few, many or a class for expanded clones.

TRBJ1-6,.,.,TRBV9,CASSPRQSPSNSPLHF,TGTGCCAGCAGCCCACGACAGAGCCCTAGTAATTCACCCCTCCACTTT
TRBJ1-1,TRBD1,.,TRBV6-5,CASSWGTGNTEAFF,TGTGCCAGCAGTTGGGGGACAGGGAACACTGAAGCTTTCTTT
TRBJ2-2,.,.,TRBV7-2,CASSLRVDNTGELFF,TGTGCCAGCAGCTTACGAGTCGATAACACCGGGGAGCTGTTTTTT
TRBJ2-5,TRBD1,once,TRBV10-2,CASSGQGREGQETQYF,TGCGCCAGCAGCGGACAGGGGAGAGAGGGGCAAGAGACCCAGTACTTC
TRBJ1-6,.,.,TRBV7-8,CASSRSRTENSPLHF,TGTGCCAGCAGCCGCTCGCGGACAGAGAATTCACCCCTCCACTTT
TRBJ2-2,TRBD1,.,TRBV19,CASRGTANTGELFF,TGTGCCAGTAGGGGGACAGCGAACACCGGGGAGCTGTTTTTT
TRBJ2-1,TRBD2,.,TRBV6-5,CASSNSGSSYNEQFF,TGTGCCAGCAGTAACAGCGGGAGCTCCTACAATGAGCAGTTCTTC
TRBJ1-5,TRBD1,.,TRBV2,CASRPDRALSQPQHF,TGTGCCAGCAGGCCGGACAGGGCCCTTAGCCAGCCCCAGCATTTT
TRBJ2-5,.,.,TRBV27,CASSPIPGFQETQYF,TGTGCCAGCAGCCCAATCCCGGGATTTCAGGAGACCCAGTACTTC
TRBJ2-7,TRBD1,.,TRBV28,CASSLWTGGQYF,TGTGCCAGCAGCCTATGGACAGGCGGGCAGTACTTC
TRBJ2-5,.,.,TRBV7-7,CASSPSAVETQYF,TGTGCCAGCAGCCCGTCAGCGGTAGAGACCCAGTACTTC
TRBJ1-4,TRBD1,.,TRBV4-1,CASSQTGTGFEKLFF,TGCGCCAGCAGCCAGACAGGGACAGGGTTTGAAAAACTGTTTTTT
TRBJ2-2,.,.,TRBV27,CASPRTEGPGELFF,TGTGCCAGCCCCCGGACTGAGGGCCCCGGGGAGCTGTTTTTT
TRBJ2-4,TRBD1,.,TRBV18,CASSPGQTNIQYF,TGTGCCAGCTCACCGGGACAGACAAACATTCAGTACTTC
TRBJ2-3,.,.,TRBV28,CASSLYESTDTQYF,TGTGCCAGCAGTTTGTATGAGAGCACAGATACGCAGTATTTT
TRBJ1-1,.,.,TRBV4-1,CASSQGRNTEAFF,TGCGCCAGCAGCCAGGGGAGGAACACTGAAGCTTTCTTT
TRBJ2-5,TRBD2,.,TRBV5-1,CASSLGTSGQYQETQYF,TGCGCCAGCAGCTTAGGGACTAGCGGGCAATACCAAGAGACCCAGTACTTC
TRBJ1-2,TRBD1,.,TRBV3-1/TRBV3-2,CASSRSETGRNPGGYTF,TGTGCCAGCAGCAGAAGCGAGACAGGGAGGAATCCGGGTGGCTACACCTTC
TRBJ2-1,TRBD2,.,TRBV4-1,CASSQDRASGNNEQFF,TGCGCCAGCAGCCAAGATCGGGCTAGCGGGAACAATGAGCAGTTCTTC
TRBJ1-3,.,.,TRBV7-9,CASSLGTASGNTIYF,TGTGCCAGCAGCTTAGGGACAGCCTCTGGAAACACCATATATTTT
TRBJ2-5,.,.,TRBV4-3,CASSQDLRGGETQYF,TGCGCCAGCAGCCAAGATCTGCGGGGAGGAGAGACCCAGTACTTC
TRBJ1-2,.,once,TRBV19,CASSAGRDPGYGYTF,TGTGCCAGTAGTGCCGGACGGGATCCGGGATATGGCTACACCTTC
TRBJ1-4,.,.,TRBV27,CASNSGPEKLFF,TGTGCCAGCAATTCAGGGCCCGAAAAACTGTTTTTT
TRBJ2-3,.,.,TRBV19,CASSPRPGQSTDTQYF,TGTGCCAGTAGTCCCCGACCGGGACAAAGCACAGATACGCAGTATTTT
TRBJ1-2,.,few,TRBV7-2,CASSLRVSDYGYTF,TGTGCCAGCAGCCTCAGGGTTTCGGACTATGGCTACACCTTC
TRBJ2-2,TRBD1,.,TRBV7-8,CASSFSRGLVGELFF,TGTGCCAGCAGCTTCTCCAGGGGGCTCGTGGGGGAGCTGTTTTTT
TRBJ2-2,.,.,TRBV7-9,CASSPQRGDTGELFF,TGTGCCAGCAGCCCCCAGCGTGGTGACACCGGGGAGCTGTTTTTT
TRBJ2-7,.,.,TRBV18,CASSLPSGGREQYF,TGTGCCAGCTCTCTTCCGTCGGGGGGCCGCGAGCAGTACTTC
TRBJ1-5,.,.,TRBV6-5,CASSYAGVNQPQHF,TGTGCCAGCAGTTACGCAGGGGTCAATCAGCCCCAGCATTTT